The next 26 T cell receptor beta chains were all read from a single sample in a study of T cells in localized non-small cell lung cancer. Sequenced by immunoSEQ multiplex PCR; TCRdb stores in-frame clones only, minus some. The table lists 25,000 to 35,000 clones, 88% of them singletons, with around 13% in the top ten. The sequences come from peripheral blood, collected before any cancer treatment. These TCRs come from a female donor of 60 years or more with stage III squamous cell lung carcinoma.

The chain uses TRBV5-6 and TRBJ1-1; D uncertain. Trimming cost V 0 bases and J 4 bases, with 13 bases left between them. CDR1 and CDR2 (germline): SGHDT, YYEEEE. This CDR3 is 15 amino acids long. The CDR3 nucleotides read TGTGCCAGCAGCTTGGGGGGTATAGGGAGCACTGAAGCTTTCTTT. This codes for CASSLGGIGSTEAFF.

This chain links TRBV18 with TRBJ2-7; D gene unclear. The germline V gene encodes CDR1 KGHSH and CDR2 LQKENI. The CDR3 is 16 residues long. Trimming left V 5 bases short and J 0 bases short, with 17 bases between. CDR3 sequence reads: CASSKGDLTSSYEQYF. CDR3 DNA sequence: TGTGCCAGCTCAAAGGGCGACCTTACGAGCTCCTACGAGCAGTACTTC. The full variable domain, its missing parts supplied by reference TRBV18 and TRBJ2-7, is NAGVMQNPRHLVRRRGQEARLRCSPMKGHSHVYWYRQLPEEGLKFMVYLQKENIIDESGMPKERFSAEFPKEGPSILRIQQVVRGDSAAYFCASSKGDLTSSYEQYFGPGTRLTVT.

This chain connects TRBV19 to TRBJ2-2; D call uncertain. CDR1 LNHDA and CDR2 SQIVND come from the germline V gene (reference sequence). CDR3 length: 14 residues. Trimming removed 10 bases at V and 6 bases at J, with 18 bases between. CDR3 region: CATSRGIDPGELFF. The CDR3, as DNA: TGTGCCACGTCGAGAGGAATCGATCCCGGGGAGCTGTTTTTT. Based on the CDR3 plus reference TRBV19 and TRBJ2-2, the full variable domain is DGGITQSPKYLFRKEGQNVTLSCEQNLNHDAMYWYRQDPGQGLRLIYYSQIVNDFQKGDIAEGYSVSREKKESFPLTVTSAQKNPTAFYLCATSRGIDPGELFFGEGSRLTVL.

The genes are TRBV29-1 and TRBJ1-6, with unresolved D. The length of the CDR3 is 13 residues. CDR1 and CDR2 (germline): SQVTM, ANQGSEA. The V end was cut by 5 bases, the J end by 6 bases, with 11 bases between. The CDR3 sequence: CSVRVSVNSPLHF. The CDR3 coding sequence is TGCAGCGTTCGGGTGAGCGTTAATTCACCCCTCCACTTT.

CDR3 protein: CASNNPSGSGEQYF. The DNA for the CDR3 is TGCGCCAGCAACAACCCGAGCGGGAGCGGCGAGCAGTACTTC. This chain joins TRBV5-1 and TRBJ2-7; TRBD2 matches at 8 bases. From germline, CDR1 is SGHRS and CDR2 YFSETQ. This CDR3 comprises 14 residues. The junction had 11 bases not matched to a gene; V was cut back by 6 bases and J by 6 bases.

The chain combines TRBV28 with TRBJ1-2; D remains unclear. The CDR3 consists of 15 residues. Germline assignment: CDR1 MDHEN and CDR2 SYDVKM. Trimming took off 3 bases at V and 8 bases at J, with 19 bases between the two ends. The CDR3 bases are TGTGCCAGCAGTTTCACGGCCGGGAGGACGGGAGGCTACACCTTC. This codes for CASSFTAGRTGGYTF.

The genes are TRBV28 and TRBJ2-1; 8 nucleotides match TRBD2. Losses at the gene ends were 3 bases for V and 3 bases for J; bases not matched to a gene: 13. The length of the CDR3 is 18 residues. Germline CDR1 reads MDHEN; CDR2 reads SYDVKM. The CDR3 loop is CASSFRETGGPVYNEQFF. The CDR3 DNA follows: TGTGCCAGCAGTTTTAGGGAAACGGGAGGGCCTGTCTACAATGAGCAGTTCTTC. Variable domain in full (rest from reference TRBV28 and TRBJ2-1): DVKVTQSSRYLVKRTGEKVFLECVQDMDHENMFWYRQDPGLGLRLIYFSYDVKMKEKGDIPEGYSVSREKKERFSLILESASTNQTSMYLCASSFRETGGPVYNEQFFGPGTRLTVL.

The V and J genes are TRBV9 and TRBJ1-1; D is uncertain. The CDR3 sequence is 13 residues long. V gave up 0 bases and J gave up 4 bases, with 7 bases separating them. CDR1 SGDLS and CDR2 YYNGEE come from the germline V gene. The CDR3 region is CASSVGIPTEAFF. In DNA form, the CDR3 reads TGTGCCAGCAGCGTAGGAATCCCCACTGAAGCTTTCTTT.

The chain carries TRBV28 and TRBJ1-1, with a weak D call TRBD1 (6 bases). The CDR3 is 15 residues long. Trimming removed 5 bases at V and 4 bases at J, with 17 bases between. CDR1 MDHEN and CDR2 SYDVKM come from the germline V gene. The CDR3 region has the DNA TGTGCCAGCAGTGCCCATTCGGGGGCTGCCACTGAAGCTTTCTTT. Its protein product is CASSAHSGAATEAFF.

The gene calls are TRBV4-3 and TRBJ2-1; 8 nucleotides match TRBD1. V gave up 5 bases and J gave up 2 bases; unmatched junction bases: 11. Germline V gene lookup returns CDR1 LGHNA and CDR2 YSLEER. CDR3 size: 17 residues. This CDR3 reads CASSSQSGTGPYNEQFF. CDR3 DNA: TGCGCCAGCAGCTCTCAGTCCGGGACAGGTCCCTACAATGAGCAGTTCTTC.

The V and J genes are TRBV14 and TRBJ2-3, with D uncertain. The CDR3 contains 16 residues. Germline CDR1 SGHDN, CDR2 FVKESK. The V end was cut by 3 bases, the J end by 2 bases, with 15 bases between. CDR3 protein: CASSHLLSPHTDTQYF. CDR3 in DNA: TGTGCCAGCAGCCACCTGTTATCTCCCCACACAGATACGCAGTATTTT.

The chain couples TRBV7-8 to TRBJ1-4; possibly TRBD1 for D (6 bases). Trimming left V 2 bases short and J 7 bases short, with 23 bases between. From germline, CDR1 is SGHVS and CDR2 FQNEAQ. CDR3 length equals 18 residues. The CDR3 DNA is TGTGCCAGCAGCTTAACCTATGGGGTGGCGGCAGGGGCTGAAAAACTGTTTTTT. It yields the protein CASSLTYGVAAGAEKLFF.

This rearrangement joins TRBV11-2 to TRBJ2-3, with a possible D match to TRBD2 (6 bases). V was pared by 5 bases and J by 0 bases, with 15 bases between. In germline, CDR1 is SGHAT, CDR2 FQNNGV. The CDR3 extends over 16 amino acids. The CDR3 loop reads CASSPRTTASTDTQYF. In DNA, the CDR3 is TGTGCCAGCAGCCCGCGGACTACAGCGAGCACAGATACGCAGTATTTT.

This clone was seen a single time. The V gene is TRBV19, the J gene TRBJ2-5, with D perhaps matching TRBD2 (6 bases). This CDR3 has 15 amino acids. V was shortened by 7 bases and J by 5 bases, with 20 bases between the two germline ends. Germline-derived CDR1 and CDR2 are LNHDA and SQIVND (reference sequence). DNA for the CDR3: TGTGCCAGTACCCTTTTCGGCGGGGAGAGGGAGACCCAGTACTTC. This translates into CASTLFGGERETQYF.

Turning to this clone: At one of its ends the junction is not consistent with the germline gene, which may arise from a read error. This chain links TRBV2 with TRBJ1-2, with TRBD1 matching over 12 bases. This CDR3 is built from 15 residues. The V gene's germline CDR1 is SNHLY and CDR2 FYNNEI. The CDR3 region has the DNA TGTGCCAGCAGTCAAGCACCGGGACAGGGGGCTGGCTACACCTTC. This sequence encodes CASSQAPGQGAGYTF. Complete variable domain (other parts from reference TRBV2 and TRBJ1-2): EPEVTQTPSHQVTQMGQEVILRCVPISNHLYFYWYRQILGQKVEFLVSFYNNEISEKSEIFDDQFSVERPDGSNFTLKIRSTKLEDSAMYFCASSQAPGQGAGYTFGSGTRLTVV.

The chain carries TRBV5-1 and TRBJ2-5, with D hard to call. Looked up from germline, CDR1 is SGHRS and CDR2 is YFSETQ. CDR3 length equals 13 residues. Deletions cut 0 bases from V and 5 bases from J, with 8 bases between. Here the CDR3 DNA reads TGCGCCAGCAGCTTGGTGGGTGAGGAGACCCAGTACTTC. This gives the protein CASSLVGEETQYF.

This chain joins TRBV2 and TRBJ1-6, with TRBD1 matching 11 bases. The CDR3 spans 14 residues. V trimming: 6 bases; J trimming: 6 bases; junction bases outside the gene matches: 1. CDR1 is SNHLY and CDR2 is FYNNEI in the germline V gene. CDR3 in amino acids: CASRDRGLNSPLHF. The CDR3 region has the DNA TGTGCCAGCAGGGACAGGGGGCTTAATTCACCCCTCCACTTT.

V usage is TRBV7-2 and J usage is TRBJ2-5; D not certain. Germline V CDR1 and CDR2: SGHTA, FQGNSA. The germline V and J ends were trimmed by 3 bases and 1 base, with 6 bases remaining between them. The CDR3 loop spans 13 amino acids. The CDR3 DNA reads TGTGCCAGCAGCTTTTGGGCCCAAGAGACCCAGTACTTC. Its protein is CASSFWAQETQYF.

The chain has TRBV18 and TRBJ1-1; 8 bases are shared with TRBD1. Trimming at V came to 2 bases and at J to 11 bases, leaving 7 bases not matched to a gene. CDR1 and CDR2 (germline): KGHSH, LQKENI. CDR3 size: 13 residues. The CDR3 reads CASSPNPRDRAFF. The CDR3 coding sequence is TGTGCCAGCTCACCAAACCCCCGGGACAGGGCTTTCTTT.

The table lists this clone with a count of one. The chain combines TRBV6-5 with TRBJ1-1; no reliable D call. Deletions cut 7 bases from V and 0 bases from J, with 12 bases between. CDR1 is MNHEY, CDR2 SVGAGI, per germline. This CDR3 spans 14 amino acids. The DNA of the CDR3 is TGTGCCAGCAAATTTCTCCAGATGAACACTGAAGCTTTCTTT. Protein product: CASKFLQMNTEAFF.

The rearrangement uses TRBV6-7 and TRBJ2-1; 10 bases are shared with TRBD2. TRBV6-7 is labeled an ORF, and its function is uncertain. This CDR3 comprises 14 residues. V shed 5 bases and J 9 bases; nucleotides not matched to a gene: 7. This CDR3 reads CASSTGTSAREQFF. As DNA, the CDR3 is TGTGCCAGCAGTACCGGGACTAGCGCCCGTGAGCAGTTCTTC.

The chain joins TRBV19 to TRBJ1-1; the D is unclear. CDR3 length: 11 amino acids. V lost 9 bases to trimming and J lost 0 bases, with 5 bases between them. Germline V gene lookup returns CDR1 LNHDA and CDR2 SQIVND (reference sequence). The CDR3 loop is CASRLNTEAFF. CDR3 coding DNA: TGTGCCAGCAGGCTGAACACTGAAGCTTTCTTT. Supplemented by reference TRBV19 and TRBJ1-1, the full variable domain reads DGGITQSPKYLFRKEGQNVTLSCEQNLNHDAMYWYRQDPGQGLRLIYYSQIVNDFQKGDIAEGYSVSREKKESFPLTVTSAQKNPTAFYLCASRLNTEAFFGQGTRLTVV.

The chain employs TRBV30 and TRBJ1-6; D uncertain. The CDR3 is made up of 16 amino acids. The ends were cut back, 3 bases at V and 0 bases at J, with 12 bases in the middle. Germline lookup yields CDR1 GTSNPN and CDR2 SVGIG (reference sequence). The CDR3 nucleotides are TGTGCCTGGAGCACCCCAAGGGACTCCTATAATTCACCCCTCCACTTT. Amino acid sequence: CAWSTPRDSYNSPLHF.

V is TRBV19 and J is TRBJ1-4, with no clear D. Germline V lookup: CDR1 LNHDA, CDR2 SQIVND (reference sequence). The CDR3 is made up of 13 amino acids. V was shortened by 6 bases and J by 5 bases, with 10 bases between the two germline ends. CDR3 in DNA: TGTGCCAGTAGAGGTTCCAGGAATGAAAAACTGTTTTTT. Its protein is CASRGSRNEKLFF.

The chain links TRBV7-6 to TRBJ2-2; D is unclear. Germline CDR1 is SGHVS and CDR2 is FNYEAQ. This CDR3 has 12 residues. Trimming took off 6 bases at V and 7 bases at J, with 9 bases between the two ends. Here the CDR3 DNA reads TGTGCCAGCAGGCGGACGGTCGGGGAGCTGTTTTTT. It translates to CASRRTVGELFF.

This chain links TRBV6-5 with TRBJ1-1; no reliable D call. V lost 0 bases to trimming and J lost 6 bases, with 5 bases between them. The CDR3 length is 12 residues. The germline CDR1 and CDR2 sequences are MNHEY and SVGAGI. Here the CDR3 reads CASSYSGSEAFF. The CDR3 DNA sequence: TGTGCCAGCAGTTACTCGGGCTCTGAAGCTTTCTTT.